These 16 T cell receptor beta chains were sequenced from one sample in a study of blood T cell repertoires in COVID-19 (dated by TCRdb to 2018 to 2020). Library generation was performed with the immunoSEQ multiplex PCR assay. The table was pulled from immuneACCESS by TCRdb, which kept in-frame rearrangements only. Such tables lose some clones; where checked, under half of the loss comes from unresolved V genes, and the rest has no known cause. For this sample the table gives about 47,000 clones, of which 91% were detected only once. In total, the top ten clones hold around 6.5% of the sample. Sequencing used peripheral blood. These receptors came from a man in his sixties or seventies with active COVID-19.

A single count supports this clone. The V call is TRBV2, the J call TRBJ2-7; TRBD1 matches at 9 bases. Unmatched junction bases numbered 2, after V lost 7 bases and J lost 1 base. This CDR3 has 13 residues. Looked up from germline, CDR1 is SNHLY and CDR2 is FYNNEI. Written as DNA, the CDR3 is TGTGCCAGCAACGACAGGGGGTCCTACGAGCAGTACTTC. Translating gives CASNDRGSYEQYF. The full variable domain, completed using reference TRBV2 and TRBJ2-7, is EPEVTQTPSHQVTQMGQEVILRCVPISNHLYFYWYRQILGQKVEFLVSFYNNEISEKSEIFDDQFSVERPDGSNFTLKIRSTKLEDSAMYFCASNDRGSYEQYFGPGTRLTVT.

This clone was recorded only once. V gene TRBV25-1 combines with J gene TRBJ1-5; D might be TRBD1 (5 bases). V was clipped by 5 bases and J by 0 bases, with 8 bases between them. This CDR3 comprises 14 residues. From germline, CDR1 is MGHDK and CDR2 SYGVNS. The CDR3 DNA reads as TGTGCCAGCAGTACCACAGGTAGCAATCAGCCCCAGCATTTT. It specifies CASSTTGSNQPQHF.

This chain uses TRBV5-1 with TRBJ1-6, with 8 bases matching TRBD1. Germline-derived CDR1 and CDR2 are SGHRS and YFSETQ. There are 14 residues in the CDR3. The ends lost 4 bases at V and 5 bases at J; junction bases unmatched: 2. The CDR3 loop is CASSTGQDNSPLHF. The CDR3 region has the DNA TGCGCCAGCAGCACGGGACAGGATAATTCACCCCTCCACTTT.

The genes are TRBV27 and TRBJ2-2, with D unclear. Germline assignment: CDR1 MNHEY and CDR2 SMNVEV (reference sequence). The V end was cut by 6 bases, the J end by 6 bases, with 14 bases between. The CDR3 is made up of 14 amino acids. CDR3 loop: CASSSLDTPGELFF. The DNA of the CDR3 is TGTGCCAGCAGCTCTCTCGACACCCCCGGGGAGCTGTTTTTT.

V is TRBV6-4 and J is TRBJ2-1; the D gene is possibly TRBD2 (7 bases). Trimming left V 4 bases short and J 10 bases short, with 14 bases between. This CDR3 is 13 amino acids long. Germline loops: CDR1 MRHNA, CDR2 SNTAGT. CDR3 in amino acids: CASSVGGGGEQFF. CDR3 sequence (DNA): TGTGCCAGCAGTGTAGGGGGAGGGGGAGAGCAGTTCTTC.

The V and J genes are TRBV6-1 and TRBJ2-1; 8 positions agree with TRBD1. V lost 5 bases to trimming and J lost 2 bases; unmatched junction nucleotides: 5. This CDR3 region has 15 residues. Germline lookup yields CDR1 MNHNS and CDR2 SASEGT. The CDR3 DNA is TGTGCCAGCAGTTCCCCGGGACAGGCCTACAATGAGCAGTTCTTC. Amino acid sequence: CASSSPGQAYNEQFF.

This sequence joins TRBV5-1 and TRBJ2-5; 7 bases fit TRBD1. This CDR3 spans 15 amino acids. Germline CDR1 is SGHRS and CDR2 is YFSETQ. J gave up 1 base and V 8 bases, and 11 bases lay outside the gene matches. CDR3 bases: TGCGCCAGTATCCCCGGGACAGTTAGCCAAGAGACCCAGTACTTC. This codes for CASIPGTVSQETQYF.

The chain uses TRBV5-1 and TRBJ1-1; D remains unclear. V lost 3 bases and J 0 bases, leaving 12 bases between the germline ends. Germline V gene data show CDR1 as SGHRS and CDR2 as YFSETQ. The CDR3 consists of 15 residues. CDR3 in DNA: TGCGCCAGCAGCTCCGCGGGTCAAGTGAACACTGAAGCTTTCTTT. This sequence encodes CASSSAGQVNTEAFF.

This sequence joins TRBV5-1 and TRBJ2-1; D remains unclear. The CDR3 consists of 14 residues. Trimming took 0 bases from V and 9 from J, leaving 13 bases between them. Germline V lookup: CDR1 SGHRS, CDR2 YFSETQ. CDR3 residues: CASSLGPSSGEQFF. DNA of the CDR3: TGCGCCAGCAGCTTGGGCCCAAGTTCAGGTGAGCAGTTCTTC. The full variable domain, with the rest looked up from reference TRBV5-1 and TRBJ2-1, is KAGVTQTPRYLIKTRGQQVTLSCSPISGHRSVSWYQQTPGQGLQFLFEYFSETQRNKGNFPGRFSGRQFSNSRSEMNVSTLELGDSALYLCASSLGPSSGEQFFGPGTRLTVL.

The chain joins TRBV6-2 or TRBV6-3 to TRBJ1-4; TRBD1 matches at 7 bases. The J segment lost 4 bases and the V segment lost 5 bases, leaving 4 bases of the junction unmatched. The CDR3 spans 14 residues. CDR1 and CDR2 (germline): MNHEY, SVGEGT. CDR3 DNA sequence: TGTGCCAGCAGTCGTGGGACAGTTAATGAAAAACTGTTTTTT. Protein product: CASSRGTVNEKLFF.

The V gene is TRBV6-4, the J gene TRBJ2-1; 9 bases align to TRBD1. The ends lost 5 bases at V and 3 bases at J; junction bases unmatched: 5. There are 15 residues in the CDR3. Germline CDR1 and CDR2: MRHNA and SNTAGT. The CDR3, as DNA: TGTGCCAGCAGTCCCGGGACAGGGTACTACAATGAGCAGTTCTTC. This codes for CASSPGTGYYNEQFF.

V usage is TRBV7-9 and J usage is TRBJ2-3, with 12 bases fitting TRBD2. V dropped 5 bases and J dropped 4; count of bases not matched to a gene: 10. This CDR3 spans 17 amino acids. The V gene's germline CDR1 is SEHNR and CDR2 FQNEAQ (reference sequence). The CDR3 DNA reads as TGTGCCAGCAGCCTCGGAAGGGCTAGCGGGGGGGCAGATACGCAGTATTTT. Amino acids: CASSLGRASGGADTQYF.

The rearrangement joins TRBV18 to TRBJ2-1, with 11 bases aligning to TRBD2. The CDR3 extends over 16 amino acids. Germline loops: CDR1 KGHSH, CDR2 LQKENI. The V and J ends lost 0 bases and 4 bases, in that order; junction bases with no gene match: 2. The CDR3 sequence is CASSPPSGGAYNEQFF. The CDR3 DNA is TGTGCCAGCTCACCACCTAGCGGGGGGGCGTACAATGAGCAGTTCTTC.

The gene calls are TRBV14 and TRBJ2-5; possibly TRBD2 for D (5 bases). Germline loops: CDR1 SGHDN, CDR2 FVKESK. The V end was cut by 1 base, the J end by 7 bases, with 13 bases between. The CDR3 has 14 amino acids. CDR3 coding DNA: TGTGCCAGCAGCCAAGCCTCGTACGGGGTGACCCAGTACTTC. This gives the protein CASSQASYGVTQYF.

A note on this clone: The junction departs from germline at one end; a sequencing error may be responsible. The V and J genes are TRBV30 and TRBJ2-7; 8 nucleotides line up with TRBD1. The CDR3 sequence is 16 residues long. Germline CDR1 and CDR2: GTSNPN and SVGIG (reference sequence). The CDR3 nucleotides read TGTGCCTGGAGTTCATACCGGGACAGGAGTCCTACGAGCAGTAGGTTC. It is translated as CAWSSYRDRSPTSSRF.

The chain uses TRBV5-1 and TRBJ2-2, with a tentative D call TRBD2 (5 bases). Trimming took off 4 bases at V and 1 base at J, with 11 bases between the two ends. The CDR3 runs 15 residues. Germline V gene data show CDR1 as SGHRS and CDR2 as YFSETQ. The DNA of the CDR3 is TGCGCCAGCAGCCCGGACGGACTGAACACCGGGGAGCTGTTTTTT. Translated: CASSPDGLNTGELFF.